These 7 T cell receptor beta chains were all obtained from the same sample, sequenced in a study of beta chain features in type 1 diabetes. The entirety of the isolated RNA underwent reverse transcription, so expressed TCRB transcripts were sequenced. Produced via immunoSEQ multiplex PCR; TCRdb's table is partial and in-frame only. The table lists 220,000 or so clones, approximately 70% of them singletons. Sequenced sample: naive CD4+ T cells from blood. Receptor source: a man in his thirties or forties in good health.

V and J are TRBV20-1 and TRBJ2-7; D is unclear. From germline, CDR1 is DFQATT and CDR2 SNEGSKA (reference sequence). The CDR3 is made up of 10 amino acids. V lost 3 bases and J lost 6, with 6 bases in between. CDR3 in amino acids: CSARTVEQYF. The CDR3 region has the DNA TGCAGTGCTAGGACCGTCGAGCAGTACTTC.

This clone appeared a few times. J is TRBJ1-2 and V is TRBV2, with no clear D. Deletions cut 5 bases from V and 13 bases from J, with 14 bases between. CDR3 length equals 11 residues. Germline values: CDR1 SNHLY, CDR2 FYNNEI. CDR3 bases: TGTGCCAGCAGTTCCACCTTAGAACTCACCTTC. Its protein is CASSSTLELTF.

A few counts support this clone. The chain recombines TRBV4-2 with TRBJ2-7; 9 nucleotides agree with TRBD2. The V gene's germline CDR1 is LGHNA and CDR2 YNFKEQ. This CDR3 region has 15 residues. V lost 0 bases to trimming and J lost 6 bases; unmatched junction nucleotides: 6. CDR3 sequence reads: CASSQDPASGAEQYF. The CDR3 bases are TGTGCCAGCAGCCAAGATCCCGCTAGCGGGGCCGAGCAGTACTTC.

The J gene is TRBJ2-2, the V gene TRBV30; perhaps TRBD1 as D (5 bases). The germline V gene has CDR1 GTSNPN and CDR2 SVGIG (reference sequence). This CDR3 spans 19 amino acids. The V end was cut by 0 bases, the J end by 2 bases, with 22 bases between. The CDR3, as DNA: TGTGCCTGGAGTGTACTAAGACAGACCCTTCCCCGAAACACCGGGGAGCTGTTTTTT. It is translated as CAWSVLRQTLPRNTGELFF.

This clone was counted only a few times. J is TRBJ2-3 and V is TRBV30; TRBD1 aligns across 7 bases. The trim removed 4 bases at V and 2 bases at J, leaving 9 bases unmatched. CDR1 is GTSNPN, CDR2 SVGIG, per germline (reference sequence). This CDR3 comprises 15 residues. CDR3 in DNA: TGTGCCTGGACCCCGACAGGGAGCGCCACAGATACGCAGTATTTT. This codes for CAWTPTGSATDTQYF. Looking up the rest from reference TRBV30 and TRBJ2-3 gives the full variable domain: SQTIHQWPATLVQPVGSPLSLECTVEGTSNPNLYWYRQAAGRGLQLLFYSVGIGQISSEVPQNLSASRPQDRQFILSSKKLLLSDSGFYLCAWTPTGSATDTQYFGPGTRLTVL.

The chain has TRBV29-1 and TRBJ2-3; a weak D match, TRBD2 (6 bases). Germline assignment: CDR1 SQVTM and CDR2 ANQGSEA. The CDR3 extends over 11 amino acids. Trimming removed 5 bases from V and 5 bases from J, with 8 bases in between. The CDR3 reads CSVFGGDTQYF. In nucleotides, the CDR3 is TGCAGCGTTTTCGGGGGAGATACGCAGTATTTT.

This chain uses TRBV9 with TRBJ2-3; D unclear. The CDR3 spans 15 residues. Between the trimmed V and J ends, which lost 1 base and 2 bases, there was a span of 11 bases. The germline V gene encodes CDR1 SGDLS and CDR2 YYNGEE. CDR3 coding DNA: TGTGCCAGCAGCGTAAACGAGCTTACCACAGATACGCAGTATTTT. This codes for CASSVNELTTDTQYF. The entire variable domain, with the rest obtained from reference TRBV9 and TRBJ2-3, is as follows: DSGVTQTPKHLITATGQRVTLRCSPRSGDLSVYWYQQSLDQGLQFLIQYYNGEERAKGNILERFSAQQFPDLHSELNLSSLELGDSALYFCASSVNELTTDTQYFGPGTRLTVL.